This T cell receptor beta chain originates from a study of cytomegalovirus exposure and HLA in healthy donors. Study observations and caveats: Cytomegalovirus association was listed for 150 to 200 TCR beta chains.

The donors were part of the validation cohort of more than 90 subjects. That cohort was separate from the first cohort, which comprised 500 to 700 subjects. Data came from immunoSEQ multiplex PCR; TCRdb stores just in-frame clones and leaves some out. The table has 150,000 to 200,000 clones, roughly nine tenths seen once. As regards this clone: What it binds is not known.

The CDR3 sequence is 14 residues long. CDR1 and CDR2 from the germline V gene are SQVTM and ANQGSEA. V lost 6 bases to trimming and J lost 8 bases; unmatched junction nucleotides: 8. Sequenced material: PBMCs. The source of this sequence is a woman aged 25-40 years in good health and CMV-seronegative. V gene TRBV29-1 combines with J gene TRBJ1-6, with 9 bases that match TRBD1. In nucleotides, the CDR3 is TGCAGCGTCGGGACAGGGAATTTGGATTCACCCCTCCACTTT. The encoded protein is CSVGTGNLDSPLHF.